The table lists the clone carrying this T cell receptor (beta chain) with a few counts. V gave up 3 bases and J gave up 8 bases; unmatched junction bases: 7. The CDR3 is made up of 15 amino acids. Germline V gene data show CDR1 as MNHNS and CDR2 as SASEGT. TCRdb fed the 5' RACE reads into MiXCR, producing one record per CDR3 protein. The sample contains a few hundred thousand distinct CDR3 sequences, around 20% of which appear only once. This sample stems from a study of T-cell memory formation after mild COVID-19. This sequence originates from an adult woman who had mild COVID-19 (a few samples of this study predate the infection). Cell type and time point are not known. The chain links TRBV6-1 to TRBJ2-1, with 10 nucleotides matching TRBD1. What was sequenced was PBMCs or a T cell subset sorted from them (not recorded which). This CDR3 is CASSDFGTGEHEQFF. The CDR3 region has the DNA TGTGCCAGCAGTGACTTTGGGACAGGGGAACATGAGCAGTTCTTC.